The clone carrying this T cell receptor beta chain was detected ten times or more. Its specificity is unknown. MiXCR, run by TCRdb on the RT-PCR reads, gives a single entry per CDR3 protein. The profile covers more than 150,000 distinct CDR3 sequences, with about 11% appearing a single time and roughly a third taken by the ten largest. The sample belongs to a study of response to subunit inactivated influenza vaccine. Study observations and caveats: Authors suggested seasonal influenza vaccinations each recruit few new T cells.

CDR3 size: 13 residues. Trimming took 1 base from V and 9 from J; bases not matched to a gene: 3. Source: CD8+ T cells sorted from PBMCs, taken about 23 months after vaccination. This TCR derives from a man aged 50 to 69 who received an inactivated influenza vaccine. This chain uses TRBV12-3 or TRBV12-4 with TRBJ2-1; 7 bases map to TRBD2. The CDR3 here is CASSLGGGGEQFF. The CDR3 DNA is TGTGCCAGCAGTTTAGGGGGGGGTGGTGAGCAGTTCTTC.